This T cell receptor (beta chain) was identified in a study of blood T cell repertoires in COVID-19. Assignment of participants to cohorts was predicated upon participant-reported clinical history. TCRdb's table, derived via immunoSEQ multiplex PCR, lists solely in-frame clones and lacks some. Of about 200,000 clones in the sample, 86% were seen once. Sequenced input: PBMCs or T cells enriched from blood (not recorded which). The TCR originated in a young woman who had been exposed to COVID-19.

The CDR3 sequence: CATSRDLGGHSPLHF. In DNA form, the CDR3 reads TGTGCCACCAGCAGAGATTTGGGGGGGCATTCACCCCTCCACTTT. This chain links TRBV15 with TRBJ1-6, with D perhaps matching TRBD1 (6 bases). Germline V CDR1 and CDR2: LNHNV, YYDKDF (reference sequence). Trimming pared 0 bases from V and 8 bases from J, leaving 11 bases between. The CDR3 loop spans 15 amino acids. The full variable domain, in which reference TRBV15 and TRBJ1-6 provide the parts outside the CDR3, is DAMVIQNPRYQVTQFGKPVTLSCSQTLNHNVMYWYQQKSSQAPKLLFHYYDKDFNNEADTPDNFQSRRPNTSFCFLDIRSPGLGDTAMYLCATSRDLGGHSPLHFGNGTRLTVT.